This passage covers 32 T cell receptor beta chains from one sample sequenced in a study of T cells in Graves' hyperthyroidism and ophthalmopathy. The source material, RNA transcripts, was used to amplify TCR beta CDR3 regions. Researchers ran a first-round RT-PCR on the TCR CDR3 using the HTBI primer set. TCRdb re-called the multiplex PCR reads with MiXCR, one entry per CDR3 protein. The repertoire holds hundreds of thousands of distinct CDR3 sequences, with 13% to 15% as singletons. Input material: blood. These receptors were taken from a woman in her 50s with Graves' ophthalmopathy.

There are many counts of this clonotype. The V gene is TRBV7-3, the J gene TRBJ2-7, with TRBD2 identical over 10 bases. Germline lookup yields CDR1 SGHTA and CDR2 FQGTGA. There are 15 residues in the CDR3. J was trimmed by 1 base and V by 5 bases; bases with no gene match: 5. CDR3 region: CASSRSSGSSYEQYF. CDR3 DNA sequence: TGTGCCAGCAGCCGTTCTAGCGGGAGTTCCTACGAGCAGTACTTC.

The rearrangement joins TRBV5-1 to TRBJ2-7; D tentatively fits TRBD1 or TRBD2 (6 bases each). Deletions cut 1 base from V and 5 bases from J, with 13 bases between. The CDR3 is made up of 14 amino acids. Germline CDR1 is SGHRS and CDR2 is YFSETQ. In DNA, the CDR3 is TGCGCCAGCAGCTTGACAGGGACTCTCCACGAGCAGTACTTC. This codes for CASSLTGTLHEQYF.

This clonotype has ten or more counts. V and J are TRBV5-1 and TRBJ2-1, with a tentative D call TRBD2 (5 bases). Trimming took 7 bases from V and 4 from J, leaving 15 bases between them. Germline CDR1 and CDR2: SGHRS and YFSETQ. This CDR3 is built from 14 residues. The CDR3 DNA follows: TGCGCCAGCTACCCTGAGGGCCTATACAATGAGCAGTTCTTC. It translates to CASYPEGLYNEQFF.

On this clonotype: This may be a read error, as it is one base from a much larger clone. The J gene is TRBJ1-5, the V gene TRBV7-2; the match to TRBD1 covers 7 bases. The CDR3 extends over 13 amino acids. Germline V CDR1 and CDR2: SGHTA, FQGNSA. CDR3 sequence (DNA): TGTGTCAGTGGGACAGATAGCAATCAGCCCCAGCATTTT. Protein sequence: CVSGTDSNQPQHF.

This clonotype was seen repeatedly, ten times or more. The junction departs from germline at one end; a sequencing error may be responsible. The J gene is TRBJ2-1, the V gene TRBV7-7, with D unclear. CDR3 size: 13 residues. Per germline, CDR1 SSHAT and CDR2 FNYEAQ (reference sequence). In DNA form, the CDR3 reads TGTGCTAGCAGCCCGCGAATTAAAGATGAGCAGTTCTTC. It is translated as CASSPRIKDEQFF.

This clonotype was picked up many times. The V and J genes are TRBV10-3 and TRBJ2-2, with D uncertain. The CDR3 is made up of 14 amino acids. The V and J ends lost 0 bases and 6 bases respectively, with 8 bases between them. Germline V gene lookup returns CDR1 ENHRY and CDR2 SYGVKD. In DNA form, the CDR3 reads TGTGCCATCAGTGAGTCGATCTTTCCCGGGGAGCTGTTTTTT. Its translation: CAISESIFPGELFF.

In its sample, this clonotype was seen many times. J is TRBJ1-1 and V is TRBV20-1; TRBD1 matches 9 bases. There are 13 residues in the CDR3. Unmatched junction bases numbered 7, after V lost 6 bases and J lost 5 bases. Germline loops: CDR1 DFQATT, CDR2 SNEGSKA (reference sequence). The DNA of the CDR3 is TGCAGTGCCATAACAGGGGGCCGAACTGAAGCTTTCTTT. Translated: CSAITGGRTEAFF.

This clonotype was picked up many times. The chain is built from TRBV27 and TRBJ1-3; the match to TRBD1 covers 7 bases. V lost 6 bases to trimming and J lost 4 bases; unmatched junction nucleotides: 6. CDR1 MNHEY and CDR2 SMNVEV come from the germline V gene (reference sequence). CDR3 size: 14 residues. The CDR3 region is CASRPGGSGNTIYF. The CDR3 region has the DNA TGTGCCAGCAGACCAGGGGGATCCGGAAACACCATATATTTT.

Note on this clonotype: At one end, the junction sequence differs from germline, possibly due to a read error. The chain employs TRBV5-1 and TRBJ1-5; D perhaps matches TRBD1 (6 bases). Germline V lookup: CDR1 SGHRS, CDR2 YFSETQ. This CDR3 region has 17 residues. The CDR3, as DNA: TGTGCCAGCAGCTTGGAGTGGGAGGGGGGAGACTATCAGCCCCAGCATTTT. This encodes CASSLEWEGGDYQPQHF.

The chain is built from TRBV19 and TRBJ2-1; 7 bases fit TRBD2. Per the germline V gene, CDR1 is LNHDA and CDR2 is SQIVND (reference sequence). V shed 4 bases and J 3 bases; nucleotides not matched to a gene: 9. This CDR3 contains 16 residues. Here the CDR3 reads CASSKPSGVGYNEQFF. In nucleotides, the CDR3 is TGTGCCAGTAGTAAACCTAGCGGAGTGGGCTACAATGAGCAGTTCTTC. The full variable domain, with the rest looked up from reference TRBV19 and TRBJ2-1, is DGGITQSPKYLFRKEGQNVTLSCEQNLNHDAMYWYRQDPGQGLRLIYYSQIVNDFQKGDIAEGYSVSREKKESFPLTVTSAQKNPTAFYLCASSKPSGVGYNEQFFGPGTRLTVL.

This clonotype has just one count. The chain is built from TRBV7-2 and TRBJ2-1; TRBD1 aligns across 7 bases. CDR3 length equals 14 residues. Trimming removed 2 bases from V and 9 bases from J; junction bases left unmatched: 7. CDR1 and CDR2 (germline): SGHTA, FQGNSA. The CDR3, as DNA: TGTGCCAGCAGCTTACCAGGGGGTGGGGGTGAGCAGTTCTTC. It codes for CASSLPGGGGEQFF.

In this sample, this clonotype turned up a few times. The gene calls are TRBV9 and TRBJ2-3, with D tentatively TRBD1 or TRBD2 (6 bases each). The CDR3 runs 16 residues. V lost 0 bases and J lost 9, with 20 bases in between. In germline, CDR1 is SGDLS, CDR2 YYNGEE. In DNA, the CDR3 is TGTGCCAGCAGCGTAGGTTTCGGGGGCGCGAAGATAACGCAGTATTTT. Encoded protein: CASSVGFGGAKITQYF.

V and J are TRBV20-1 and TRBJ2-6, with D possibly TRBD1 on 5 matching bases. The CDR3 is 17 residues long. Trimming removed 3 bases at V and 0 bases at J, with 15 bases between. Germline V gives CDR1 DFQATT, CDR2 SNEGSKA (reference sequence). CDR3 region: CSASLQDRHSGANVLTF. In nucleotides, the CDR3 is TGCAGTGCTAGCTTACAGGACCGACACTCTGGGGCCAACGTCCTGACTTTC.

The sample holds many counts of this clonotype. This chain uses TRBV13 with TRBJ2-7; D ambiguous. Germline CDR1 is PRHDT and CDR2 is FYEKMQ (reference sequence). The CDR3 length is 13 residues. V lost 5 bases and J 4 bases, leaving 12 bases between the germline ends. The chain's CDR3 is CASSSTPTYEQYF. In DNA form, the CDR3 reads TGTGCCAGCAGCAGCACACCGACTTACGAGCAGTACTTC.

Ten or more counts support this clonotype. This chain links TRBV7-3 with TRBJ2-1; 8 bases match TRBD1. The CDR3 is 14 amino acids. Germline assignment: CDR1 SGHTA and CDR2 FQGTGA. The ends lost 5 bases at V and 7 bases at J; junction bases unmatched: 7. CDR3 sequence (DNA): TGTGCCAGCAGCCCGACAGGGGTGCGAAATGAGCAGTTCTTC. As protein: CASSPTGVRNEQFF.

In this sample, this clonotype turned up once. Sequence at one end of the junction differs from germline and may be a read error. The chain is built from TRBV29-1 and TRBJ1-3, with a possible D match to TRBD1 (6 bases). This CDR3 comprises 13 residues. Germline lookup yields CDR1 SQVTM and CDR2 ANQGSEA. CDR3 protein: CSVYRVSGDTIYF. CDR3 bases: TGCAGCGTTTACAGGGTCTCTGGAGACACCATATATTTT. The variable domain in full, completed from reference TRBV29-1 and TRBJ1-3, reads SAVISQKPSRDICQRGTSLTIQCQVDSQVTMMFWYRQQPGQSLTLIATANQGSEATYESGFVIDKFPISRPNLTFSTLTVSNMSPEDSSIYLCSVYRVSGDTIYFGEGSWLTVV.

This clonotype occurred many times. The CDR3 region has the DNA TGTGCCATCAGTAAAGCGGGAGCGGGAGACCCCTACGAGCAGTACTTC. The encoded protein is CAISKAGAGDPYEQYF. The V gene is TRBV10-3, the J gene TRBJ2-7, with 8 bases matching TRBD2. The length of the CDR3 is 16 residues. Unmatched junction bases numbered 11, after V lost 5 bases and J lost 2 bases. The germline V gene encodes CDR1 ENHRY and CDR2 SYGVKD.

This clonotype was counted between two and nine times. The chain joins TRBV9 to TRBJ1-3; 8 nucleotides agree with TRBD1. The CDR3 runs 16 residues. Germline values: CDR1 SGDLS, CDR2 YYNGEE. Trimming at V came to 1 base and at J to 4 bases, leaving 7 bases not matched to a gene. The CDR3 DNA reads TGTGCCAGCAGCGTAATTGACAGGGGTGACGGAAACACCATATATTTT. Translated, it gives CASSVIDRGDGNTIYF.

V and J are TRBV6-1 and TRBJ1-1, with TRBD1 matching 11 bases. Trimming cost V 7 bases and J 4 bases; bases outside gene matches: 8. This CDR3 comprises 15 residues. Germline CDR1 MNHNS, CDR2 SASEGT. CDR3 loop: CASKKPGQGVTEAFF. CDR3 nucleotides: TGTGCCAGCAAGAAACCGGGACAGGGGGTCACTGAAGCTTTCTTT.

This clonotype was counted between two and nine times. V gene TRBV28 combines with J gene TRBJ2-3, with unresolved D. CDR3 length: 12 amino acids. Per the germline V gene, CDR1 is MDHEN and CDR2 is SYDVKM. Trimming removed 5 bases at V and 4 bases at J, with 7 bases between. The DNA for the CDR3 is TGTGCCAGCAGTGAGGCGTCAGATACGCAGTATTTT. Encoded protein: CASSEASDTQYF.

This clonotype has a count of ten or more. This chain connects TRBV20-1 to TRBJ2-7; D unclear. The CDR3 contains 10 residues. Trimming stripped 4 bases from V and 5 bases from J, with 6 bases between. Per the germline V gene, CDR1 is DFQATT and CDR2 is SNEGSKA (reference sequence). CDR3 protein: CSAKENEQYF. As DNA, the CDR3 is TGCAGTGCTAAAGAGAACGAGCAGTACTTC.

This clonotype was seen repeatedly, ten times or more. The chain's CDR3 is CASSMDRGRGVGYTF. As DNA, the CDR3 is TGTGCCAGTAGTATGGACAGGGGGCGAGGGGTTGGCTACACCTTC. V is TRBV19 and J is TRBJ1-2; 11 nucleotides align to TRBD1. Germline lookup yields CDR1 LNHDA and CDR2 SQIVND (reference sequence). V shed 3 bases, J shed 7 bases, and the junction held 7 bases outside the gene matches. The CDR3 is 15 amino acids.

This chain connects TRBV9 to TRBJ2-1; no clear D. Deletions cut 3 bases from V and 5 bases from J, with 12 bases between. The length of the CDR3 is 14 residues. Germline V gene data show CDR1 as SGDLS and CDR2 as YYNGEE. The CDR3 loop is CASSATGPDNEQFF. The CDR3 region has the DNA TGTGCCAGCAGCGCCACCGGGCCGGACAATGAGCAGTTCTTC.

V is TRBV27 and J is TRBJ2-5, with 9 bases matching TRBD2. With 5 bases clipped from V and 11 bases from J, the junction kept 24 bases outside the gene matches. Germline-derived CDR1 and CDR2 are MNHEY and SMNVEV (reference sequence). The CDR3 has 18 amino acids. The CDR3 bases are TGTGCCAGCAGTCTTAGCCCTAATCCTTTAGCGGGAGAACGTCATCAGTACTTC. This gives the protein CASSLSPNPLAGERHQYF.

V is TRBV5-1 and J is TRBJ1-4; 11 bases are shared with TRBD1. The CDR3 is 14 residues long. V lost 4 bases, J lost 10 bases, and 6 bases stayed unmatched. Germline CDR1 and CDR2: SGHRS and YFSETQ. CDR3 sequence reads: CASSVGTGGGKLFF. In DNA form, the CDR3 reads TGCGCCAGCAGCGTCGGGACAGGGGGAGGAAAACTGTTTTTT.

This clonotype was found many times. The chain combines TRBV7-2 with TRBJ1-1; D unclear. This CDR3 contains 13 residues. V was shortened by 1 base and J by 8 bases, with 11 bases between the two germline ends. From germline, CDR1 is SGHTA and CDR2 FQGNSA. The CDR3 DNA reads TGTGCCAGCAGCTTAGGGATGACGAGAGAAGCTTTCTTT. The encoded protein is CASSLGMTREAFF.

The CDR3 protein is CASSAKTSTGELFF. As DNA, the CDR3 is TGTGCCAGCAGTGCCAAGACTAGCACCGGGGAGCTGTTTTTT. V usage is TRBV6-1 and J usage is TRBJ2-2, with D possibly matching TRBD2 (6 bases). The germline V gene encodes CDR1 MNHNS and CDR2 SASEGT. The V gene lost 4 bases and the J gene lost 4 bases, with 10 bases spanning the gap. CDR3 length equals 14 residues.

The table lists this clonotype with many counts. The gene calls are TRBV6-2 or TRBV6-3 and TRBJ2-1; 9 bases are a match to TRBD2. This CDR3 comprises 16 residues. V was pared by 0 bases and J by 5 bases, with 5 bases of the junction left unmatched. Germline V lookup: CDR1 MNHEY, CDR2 SVGEGT. CDR3 in amino acids: CASSYSRLAVNNEQFF. Written as DNA, the CDR3 is TGTGCCAGCAGTTACTCGAGACTAGCGGTAAACAATGAGCAGTTCTTC.

This clonotype has at least ten counts. The V and J genes are TRBV7-8 and TRBJ1-1; the match to TRBD1 covers 10 bases. After removal of 5 bases from V and 6 bases from J, the junction contained 12 bases not matched to a gene. Per the germline V gene, CDR1 is SGHVS and CDR2 is FQNEAQ. CDR3 size: 16 residues. The CDR3 protein is CASSTRQGASRAEAFF. The CDR3 DNA sequence: TGTGCCAGCAGCACCAGACAGGGGGCCTCTCGCGCTGAAGCTTTCTTT.

Points on this clonotype: One end of the junction is discordant with germline, which a read error may explain. The CDR3 loop is CATSGDRGSDTEAFF. In DNA, the CDR3 is TGTGCCACCAGCGGAGACAGGGGTTCGGACACTGAAGCTTTCTTT. The rearrangement joins TRBV15 to TRBJ1-1; 8 nucleotides match TRBD1. CDR3 length: 15 residues. CDR1 is LNHNV and CDR2 is YYDKDF in the germline V gene (reference sequence).

The CDR3 DNA is TGTGCCAGCACGTGGACTAGCGGGATTCCTTTCGTCGGGGAGCTGTTTTTT. It is translated as CASTWTSGIPFVGELFF. The gene calls are TRBV12-3 or TRBV12-4 and TRBJ2-2, with 12 bases identical to TRBD2. The V and J ends lost 7 bases and 7 bases, in that order; junction bases with no gene match: 13. CDR3 size: 17 residues.

This clonotype was found many times. The rearrangement joins TRBV3-1 to TRBJ2-3; D is undetermined. Trimming took 0 bases from V and 2 from J, leaving 6 bases between them. In germline, CDR1 is LGHDT, CDR2 YNNKEL (reference sequence). CDR3 length: 14 residues. In DNA form, the CDR3 reads TGTGCCAGCAGCCAAGAGACGGCCACAGATACGCAGTATTTT. This gives the protein CASSQETATDTQYF.